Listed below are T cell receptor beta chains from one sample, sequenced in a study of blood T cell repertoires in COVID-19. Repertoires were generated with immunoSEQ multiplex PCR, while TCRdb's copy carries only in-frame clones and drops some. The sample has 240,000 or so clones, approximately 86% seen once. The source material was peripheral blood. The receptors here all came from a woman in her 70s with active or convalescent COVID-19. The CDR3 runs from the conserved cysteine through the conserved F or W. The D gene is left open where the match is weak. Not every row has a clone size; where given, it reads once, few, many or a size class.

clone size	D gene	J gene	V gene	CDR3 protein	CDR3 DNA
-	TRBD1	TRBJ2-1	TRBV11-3	CASSFTGASYNEQFF	TGTGCCAGCAGCTTTACAGGGGCCTCCTACAATGAGCAGTTCTTC
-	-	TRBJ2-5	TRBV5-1	CASSLAGTQETQYF	TGCGCCAGCAGCTTGGCAGGGACTCAAGAGACCCAGTACTTC
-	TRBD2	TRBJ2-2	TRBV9	CASSLRLAGVTGELFF	TGTGCCAGCAGCCTCCGACTAGCGGGGGTCACCGGGGAGCTGTTTTTT
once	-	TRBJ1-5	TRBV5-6	CASSLGQLGGQPQHF	TGTGCCAGCAGCTTAGGACAGCTCGGCGGTCAGCCCCAGCATTTT
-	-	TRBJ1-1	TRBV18	CASSPGDTEAFF	TGTGCCAGCTCACCAGGAGACACTGAAGCTTTCTTT
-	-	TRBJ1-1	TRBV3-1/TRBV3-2	CASSQDLLRGIRGTEAFF	TGTGCCAGCAGCCAAGATCTCCTAAGGGGCATCAGAGGCACTGAAGCTTTCTTT
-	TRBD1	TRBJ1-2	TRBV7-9	CASSFLGTGHGYTF	TGTGCCAGCAGCTTTCTCGGGACAGGGCATGGCTACACCTTC
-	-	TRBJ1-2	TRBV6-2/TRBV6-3	CASSYGMPGNGYTF	TGTGCCAGCAGTTACGGGATGCCAGGGAATGGCTACACCTTC
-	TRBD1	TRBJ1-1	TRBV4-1	CASSLGTAMNTEAFF	TGCGCCAGCAGCCTAGGGACAGCCATGAACACTGAAGCTTTCTTT
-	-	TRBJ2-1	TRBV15	CATRQLGNEQFF	TGTGCCACAAGACAGCTGGGCAATGAGCAGTTCTTC
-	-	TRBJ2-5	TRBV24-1	CATSDRRYQETQYF	TGTGCCACCAGTGATCGGCGGTACCAAGAGACCCAGTACTTC
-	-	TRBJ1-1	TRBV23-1	CASRIQASCTEAFF	TGCGCCAGCAGAATACAGGCGTCTTGCACTGAAGCTTTCTTT
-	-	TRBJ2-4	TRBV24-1	CATSESSGTYIQYF	TGTGCCACCAGTGAAAGTAGTGGGACTTACATTCAGTACTTC
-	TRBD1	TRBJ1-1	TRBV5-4	CASSARTGSNTEAFF	TGTGCCAGCAGCGCCCGGACAGGCTCGAACACTGAAGCTTTCTTT
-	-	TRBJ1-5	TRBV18	CASSPPGREGQPQHF	TGTGCCAGCTCACCACCTGGCAGGGAGGGGCAGCCCCAGCATTTT
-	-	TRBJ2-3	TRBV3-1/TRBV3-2	CASSARDTQYF	TGTGCCAGCAGCGCCAGGGATACGCAGTATTTT